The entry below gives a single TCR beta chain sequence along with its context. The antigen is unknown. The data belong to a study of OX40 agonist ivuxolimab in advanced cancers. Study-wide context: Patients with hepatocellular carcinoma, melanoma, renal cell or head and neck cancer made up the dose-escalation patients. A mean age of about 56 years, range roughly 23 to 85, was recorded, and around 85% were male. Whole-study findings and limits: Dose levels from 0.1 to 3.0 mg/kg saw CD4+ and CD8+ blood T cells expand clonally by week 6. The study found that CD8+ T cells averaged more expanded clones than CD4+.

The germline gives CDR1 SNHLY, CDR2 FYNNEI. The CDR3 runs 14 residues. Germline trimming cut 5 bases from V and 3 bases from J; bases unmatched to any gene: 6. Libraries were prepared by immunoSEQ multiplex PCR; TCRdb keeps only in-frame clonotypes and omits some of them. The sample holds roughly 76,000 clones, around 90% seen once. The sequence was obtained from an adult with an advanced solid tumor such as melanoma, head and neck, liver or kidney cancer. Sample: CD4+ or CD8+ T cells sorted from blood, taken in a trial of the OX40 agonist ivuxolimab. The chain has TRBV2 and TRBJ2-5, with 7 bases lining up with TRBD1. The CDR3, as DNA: TGTGCCAGCAGTCCTCCGGGACAGAAAGAGACCCAGTACTTC. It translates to CASSPPGQKETQYF.